The present T cell receptor beta chain was sequenced within a study of tacrolimus-resistant gene-edited T cells for transplant recipients (dated by TCRdb to 2018 to 2020). In terms of the full investigation: TCRbeta sequencing compared clonality and clone numbers between expanded FKBP12 knockout and unedited CMV-specific T cell products. As a safety check, repertoire sequencing was performed to rule out transformation-driven clonal outgrowth after gene editing. Sequencing covered a couple of donors, and each donor provided one unedited and one FKBP12 knockout CMV-specific T cell product. General conclusions and limits of the study: According to the authors' conclusion, gene editing neither drastically skewed the TCRbeta repertoire nor caused excessive clonal expansion. Comparable clonality, top-10 clone read coverage, and total clone numbers were found for knockout and unedited products. Repertoire comparisons (Figure 5) were based on n = 2. Between donors, the repertoires had no Morisita similarity, whereas knockout and unedited products from the same donor showed high similarity.

The sample's treatment or condition label is to be understood as: CRISPR-Cas9 RNP knockout of FKBP12 using synthetic sgRNA#2. Before enrichment with an IFNgamma secretion assay kit, PBMCs were stimulated for around 6 hours with overlapping CMV pp65 and IE-1 peptide pools. On day 7, FKBP12 knockout was carried out by electroporation of Cas9 ribonucleoprotein with an Amaxa 4D-Nucleofector. After enrichment, the CMV-specific T cells were expanded in culture with recombinant human IL-7 and IL-15. The T cell products were kept in culture for 21 days and then cryopreserved. CMV-specific T cells were enriched from PBMCs by IFNgamma secretion after activation. Recombinant Streptococcus pyogenes Cas9 protein precomplexed with FKBP12-specific sgRNA was contained in the ribonucleoprotein complexes. As the most effective, GMP-preferred guide, synthetic sgRNA#2 was chosen for subsequent experiments. V loses 6 bases of germline sequence and J loses 3 bases, and the interval between the two ends is 15 bases. From its cysteine to its phenylalanine, the CDR3 spans 16 amino acids. The only DNA kept is the CDR3, 48 bases in frame from the first base. Via the germline V gene, CDR1 is SGHVS and CDR2 FNYEAQ.

Genomic DNA was used for TCRbeta sequencing, which was performed through the immunoSEQ service. The paper's processing steps were these. Repertoires were analyzed with immunoSEQ ANALYZER 3.0, computing Morisita similarity, clonality, top-10 clone coverage and total clone counts. Clonality was scaled such that a value of 1 indicated a monoclonal product and lower values indicated more diverse products. This immuneACCESS table, as held by TCRdb, lists in-frame sequences with V and J called but not all clones. Of the missing ones, under half trace to an unresolved V gene in checked studies; the others have no known cause. That table supplies the V and J calls and clone size; D and trimming were determined from the DNA. The table for this sample lists under 900 clones; roughly 35% of them were counted only once. The ten largest account for more than 75% of the sample. This clone was picked up a small number of times. Per-base quality was not reported, and no clone a single base away is much larger than it.

This clonotype was obtained from a human donor in good health, a blood donor. Specimen: a CMV-specific product grown in culture, collected from cells with FKBP12 knockout. What the cell subset or site label conveys for this sample: expanded CMV-specific T cell product isolated by IFNgamma secretion after CMV peptide stimulation. The receptor chain draws on TRBV7-6 and TRBJ2-6; the D gene is tentatively TRBD1 or TRBD2, each matching 6 bases. Read as DNA, the sequence is TGTGCCAGCAGTAACCGGAGGGGGAGTGGGGCCAACGTCCTGACTTTC. It codes for CASSNRRGSGANVLTF. This CDR3, with the reference TRBV7-6 and TRBJ2-6 proteins standing in past its ends, gives the full variable domain GAGVSQSPRYKVTKRGQDVALRCDPISGHVSLYWYRQALGQGPEFLTYFNYEAQQDKSGLPNDRFSAERPEGSISTLTIQRTEQRDSAMYRCASSNRRGSGANVLTFGAGSRLTVL.